These 27 T cell receptor beta chains share one sample of origin, sequenced in a study of T cell repertoires in cytomegalovirus infection. Each CDR3 protein is one row after TCRdb ran MiXCR on the reads. This table holds hundreds of thousands of distinct CDR3 sequences, 30% to 40% found once. Sample: PBMCs. These receptors all stem from a human donor in good health (CMV status not recorded). Some clones in this sample may be carry-over from other donors' samples.

This clonotype came up once. The chain carries TRBV29-1 and TRBJ1-4, with D unclear. V was pared by 7 bases and J by 12 bases, with 18 bases between. The CDR3 has 12 residues. Germline V gives CDR1 SQVTM, CDR2 ANQGSEA. This CDR3 reads CSGSRYGDELFF. CDR3 sequence (DNA): TGCAGCGGGTCCCGGTACGGCGACGAACTGTTTTTT.

The chain uses TRBV7-8 and TRBJ1-5, with TRBD1 matching 9 bases. CDR3 length equals 16 residues. Looked up from germline, CDR1 is SGHVS and CDR2 is FQNEAQ. Losses at the gene ends were 5 bases for V and 0 bases for J; bases not matched to a gene: 5. The DNA of the CDR3 is TGTGCCAGCAGCCAATGGACAGGGGATAGCAATCAGCCCCAGCATTTT. Its protein is CASSQWTGDSNQPQHF.

This clonotype was recorded a few times. The chain links TRBV28 to TRBJ2-5; a weak D match, TRBD1 (5 bases). This CDR3 comprises 15 residues. Germline-derived CDR1 and CDR2 are MDHEN and SYDVKM. The V and J ends lost 2 bases and 2 bases respectively, with 12 bases between them. CDR3 loop: CASSLRWTPQETQYF. The CDR3 DNA sequence: TGTGCCAGCAGTTTAAGATGGACACCTCAAGAGACCCAGTACTTC.

The V gene is TRBV2, the J gene TRBJ1-5, with TRBD1 matching over 8 bases. CDR1 and CDR2 from the germline V gene are SNHLY and FYNNEI. The CDR3 has 15 amino acids. J lost 6 bases, V lost 2 bases, and 6 bases had no gene match. The chain's CDR3 is CASSERGQGGQPQHF. In DNA, the CDR3 is TGTGCCAGCAGTGAAAGAGGACAGGGAGGTCAGCCCCAGCATTTT. The variable domain in full, completed from reference TRBV2 and TRBJ1-5, reads EPEVTQTPSHQVTQMGQEVILRCVPISNHLYFYWYRQILGQKVEFLVSFYNNEISEKSEIFDDQFSVERPDGSNFTLKIRSTKLEDSAMYFCASSERGQGGQPQHFGDGTRLSIL.

Many counts were recorded for this clonotype. This rearrangement joins TRBV11-1 to TRBJ1-1; D is perhaps TRBD1 (5 bases). Germline CDR1 and CDR2: SGHAT and FQDESV (reference sequence). Between the trimmed V and J ends, which lost 5 bases and 1 base, there was a span of 14 bases. The CDR3 spans 15 residues. The CDR3 sequence is CASSPTVRANTEAFF. As DNA, the CDR3 is TGTGCCAGCAGCCCCACGGTCAGGGCGAACACTGAAGCTTTCTTT.

This rearrangement joins TRBV29-1 to TRBJ1-1, with a tentative D call TRBD1 (5 bases). The CDR3 length is 12 residues. Per the germline V gene, CDR1 is SQVTM and CDR2 is ANQGSEA. V lost 7 bases to trimming and J lost 1 base, with 10 bases between them. CDR3 coding DNA: TGCAGCGCGAGCAGGGAGAACACTGAAGCTTTCTTT. This encodes CSASRENTEAFF.

This clonotype was seen a few times. The genes are TRBV24-1 and TRBJ2-2; 8 nucleotides line up with TRBD1. The ends lost 2 bases at V and 6 bases at J; junction bases unmatched: 1. Per germline, CDR1 KGHDR and CDR2 SFDVKD. The CDR3 is made up of 14 amino acids. This CDR3 reads CATSDSGGPGELFF. DNA of the CDR3: TGTGCCACCAGTGATTCAGGGGGCCCCGGGGAGCTGTTTTTT.

This chain links TRBV20-1 with TRBJ2-1; TRBD2 matches 7 bases. Germline V gene lookup returns CDR1 DFQATT and CDR2 SNEGSKA (reference sequence). The CDR3 is made up of 16 amino acids. The trim removed 7 bases at V and 0 bases at J, leaving 12 bases unmatched. The CDR3 protein is CSVQHRRGSSYNEQFF. CDR3 DNA sequence: TGCAGTGTCCAACATCGGCGGGGGAGCTCCTACAATGAGCAGTTCTTC.

The rearrangement joins TRBV11-2 to TRBJ2-2, with D possibly TRBD1 on 6 matching bases. V gave up 2 bases and J gave up 8 bases, with 12 bases separating them. The CDR3 is 14 residues long. Germline V gene lookup returns CDR1 SGHAT and CDR2 FQNNGV. The CDR3 spells CASSLLQGRGELFF. The CDR3 region has the DNA TGTGCCAGCAGCTTACTACAGGGCCGAGGGGAGCTGTTTTTT.

This clonotype occurred a few times. This chain joins TRBV12-3 or TRBV12-4 and TRBJ1-1; maybe TRBD1 (6 bases). V dropped 3 bases and J dropped 1 base, with 12 bases sitting between them. CDR3 length: 15 residues. CDR3 protein: CASSFWTASNTEAFF. In DNA, the CDR3 is TGTGCCAGCAGTTTTTGGACAGCCTCGAACACTGAAGCTTTCTTT.

The chain couples TRBV30 to TRBJ2-7; D gene unclear. Deletions cut 3 bases from V and 3 bases from J, with 9 bases between. This CDR3 contains 12 residues. The germline V gene has CDR1 GTSNPN and CDR2 SVGIG (reference sequence). CDR3 nucleotides: TGTGCCTGGAGGGGCAGAAGCTACGAGCAGTACTTC. Translation: CAWRGRSYEQYF.

This clonotype has a count of ten or more. This rearrangement joins TRBV12-3 or TRBV12-4 to TRBJ1-1; D uncertain. Deletions cut 3 bases from V and 1 base from J, with 9 bases between. This CDR3 is 14 amino acids long. CDR3 region: CASSLSTENTEAFF. The CDR3 region has the DNA TGTGCCAGCAGTTTGTCCACGGAGAACACTGAAGCTTTCTTT.

This clonotype has at least ten counts. The V and J genes are TRBV7-9 and TRBJ2-3; possible D gene TRBD2, 5 bases. The CDR3 spans 15 residues. The V and J ends lost 1 base and 5 bases respectively, with 13 bases between them. The germline gives CDR1 SEHNR, CDR2 FQNEAQ (reference sequence). This chain's CDR3 is CASSLVLLAEDTQYF. Written as DNA, the CDR3 is TGTGCCAGCAGCTTAGTACTGCTAGCTGAAGATACGCAGTATTTT.

At least ten counts were recorded for this clonotype. The chain carries TRBV6-1 and TRBJ1-5, with a possible D match to TRBD1 (5 bases). The CDR3 contains 15 residues. Germline CDR1 reads MNHNS; CDR2 reads SASEGT. Trimming removed 4 bases from V and 0 bases from J, with 10 bases in between. In DNA form, the CDR3 reads TGTGCCAGCAGTGGTAACAGGATTAGCAATCAGCCCCAGCATTTT. Translated: CASSGNRISNQPQHF.

V usage is TRBV20-1 and J usage is TRBJ2-1, with 9 bases aligning to TRBD2. Germline trimming cut 0 bases from V and 4 bases from J; bases unmatched to any gene: 4. The CDR3 loop spans 15 amino acids. Germline CDR1 DFQATT, CDR2 SNEGSKA (reference sequence). CDR3 region: CSAREASGAYNEQFF. The CDR3 DNA is TGCAGTGCTAGAGAAGCTAGCGGGGCATACAATGAGCAGTTCTTC.

Details on this clonotype: At one boundary the junction diverges from the germline segment, which might be a read error. The genes are TRBV6-1 and TRBJ2-1, with a weak D call TRBD1 (6 bases). The CDR3 is made up of 18 amino acids. CDR1 MNHNS and CDR2 SASEGT come from the germline V gene. As DNA, the CDR3 is TGTGCCAGCAGTGACAGGGGAAATTTATTAAGCTCCTACAATGTGCAGTTCTTC. It is translated as CASSDRGNLLSSYNVQFF.

This chain connects TRBV2 to TRBJ1-2, with TRBD1 matching over 7 bases. Germline trimming cut 6 bases from V and 3 bases from J; bases unmatched to any gene: 7. The CDR3 runs to 14 residues. Looked up from germline, CDR1 is SNHLY and CDR2 is FYNNEI. CDR3 coding DNA: TGTGCCAGCAGGGCAGACAGGGAAGACTATGGCTACACCTTC. Its protein is CASRADREDYGYTF.

The chain employs TRBV18 and TRBJ2-3, with D unclear. The CDR3 contains 15 residues. Trimming cost V 2 bases and J 2 bases, with 11 bases left between them. Germline CDR1 is KGHSH and CDR2 is LQKENI. The CDR3 loop reads CASSPGQLFTDTQYF. CDR3 bases: TGTGCCAGCTCACCAGGGCAGTTATTCACAGATACGCAGTATTTT.

The V gene is TRBV6-2 or TRBV6-3, the J gene TRBJ2-2; 11 bases align to TRBD1. V shed 2 bases, J shed 5 bases, and the junction held 7 bases outside the gene matches. The CDR3 runs to 17 residues. CDR1 MNHEY and CDR2 SVGEGT come from the germline V gene. CDR3 in amino acids: CASSYDPGQGGTGELFF. CDR3 DNA sequence: TGTGCCAGCAGTTACGACCCGGGACAGGGGGGAACCGGGGAGCTGTTTTTT.

This clonotype occurred a few times. This chain uses TRBV7-8 with TRBJ2-5, with 12 bases aligning to TRBD2. The length of the CDR3 is 17 residues. Germline loops: CDR1 SGHVS, CDR2 FQNEAQ. V lost 1 base, J lost 1 base, and 4 bases stayed unmatched. Written as DNA, the CDR3 is TGTGCCAGCAGCTTAGGGGGACTAGCGGGCCTCCAAGAGACCCAGTACTTC. Protein product: CASSLGGLAGLQETQYF. The variable domain in full, completed from reference TRBV7-8 and TRBJ2-5, reads GAGVSQSPRYKVAKRGQDVALRCDPISGHVSLFWYQQALGQGPEFLTYFQNEAQLDKSGLPSDRFFAERPEGSVSTLKIQRTQQEDSAVYLCASSLGGLAGLQETQYFGPGTRLLVL.

The CDR3 spells CASSLTGYNQPQHF. CDR3 sequence (DNA): TGTGCCAGCAGTCTAACAGGGTACAATCAGCCCCAGCATTTT. The chain recombines TRBV2 with TRBJ1-5, with TRBD1 as a possible D gene (6 bases). The CDR3 runs 14 residues. Germline CDR1 and CDR2: SNHLY and FYNNEI. Between the trimmed V and J ends, which lost 5 bases and 3 bases, there was a span of 11 bases.

The chain has TRBV7-6 and TRBJ2-1, with D possibly matching TRBD2 (5 bases). The germline V and J ends were trimmed by 2 bases and 3 bases, with 17 bases remaining between them. This CDR3 region has 17 residues. Germline CDR1 SGHVS, CDR2 FNYEAQ. CDR3 protein: CASSLFSGPTIYNEQFF. Here the CDR3 DNA reads TGTGCCAGCAGCTTATTCTCGGGTCCGACTATCTACAATGAGCAGTTCTTC. The full variable domain, with the rest looked up from reference TRBV7-6 and TRBJ2-1, is GAGVSQSPRYKVTKRGQDVALRCDPISGHVSLYWYRQALGQGPEFLTYFNYEAQQDKSGLPNDRFSAERPEGSISTLTIQRTEQRDSAMYRCASSLFSGPTIYNEQFFGPGTRLTVL.

The table lists this clonotype with many counts. The chain carries TRBV7-6 and TRBJ2-2; TRBD1 might be the D (6 bases). Trimming took 5 bases from V and 6 from J, leaving 19 bases between them. The CDR3 contains 16 residues. Germline loops: CDR1 SGHVS, CDR2 FNYEAQ. CDR3 sequence: CASSMETGLFPGELFF. CDR3 DNA sequence: TGTGCCAGCAGCATGGAAACAGGGTTGTTTCCCGGGGAGCTGTTTTTT.

The rearrangement uses TRBV5-1 and TRBJ2-7; 9 bases are shared with TRBD2. CDR1 is SGHRS, CDR2 YFSETQ, per germline. CDR3 length: 15 amino acids. Trimming at V came to 4 bases and at J to 2 bases, leaving 7 bases not matched to a gene. The CDR3 here is CASSPNSGGTYEQYF. DNA for the CDR3: TGCGCCAGCAGCCCCAATAGCGGGGGCACCTACGAGCAGTACTTC.

This clonotype turned up a few times. The chain has TRBV29-1 and TRBJ2-3; D is uncertain. The CDR3 runs to 13 residues. V gave up 4 bases and J gave up 2 bases, with 10 bases separating them. Germline V gene lookup returns CDR1 SQVTM and CDR2 ANQGSEA. As DNA, the CDR3 is TGCAGCGTTGCGGGCCGGTCCACAGATACGCAGTATTTT. This gives the protein CSVAGRSTDTQYF.

The chain combines TRBV6-6 with TRBJ2-7; maybe TRBD2 (6 bases). Germline V gene data show CDR1 as MNHNY and CDR2 as SVGAGI (reference sequence). This CDR3 comprises 18 residues. Trimming took 5 bases from V and 1 from J, leaving 24 bases between them. CDR3 in DNA: TGTGCCAGCAGTGATCGGAAAGGGGAGGAGGGGAGATCCTACGAGCAGTACTTC. This translates into CASSDRKGEEGRSYEQYF.

This clonotype was picked up a small number of times. The V call is TRBV4-1, the J call TRBJ1-3, with TRBD1 as a possible D gene (5 bases). Germline V gives CDR1 MGHRA, CDR2 YSYEKL. V was shortened by 6 bases and J by 0 bases, with 18 bases between the two germline ends. The CDR3 loop spans 17 amino acids. The CDR3 DNA is TGCGCCAGCAGTAAAGGCAGGGCAAGAGACTCTGGAAACACCATATATTTT. Protein: CASSKGRARDSGNTIYF.